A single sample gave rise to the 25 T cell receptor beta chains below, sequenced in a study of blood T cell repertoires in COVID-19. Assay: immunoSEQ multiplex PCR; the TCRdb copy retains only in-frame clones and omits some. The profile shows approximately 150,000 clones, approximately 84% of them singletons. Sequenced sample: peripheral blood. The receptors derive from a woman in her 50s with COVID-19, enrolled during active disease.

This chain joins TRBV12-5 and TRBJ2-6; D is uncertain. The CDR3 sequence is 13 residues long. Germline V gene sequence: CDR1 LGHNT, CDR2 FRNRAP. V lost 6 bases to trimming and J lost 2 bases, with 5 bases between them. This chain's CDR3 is CASGRPGANVLTF. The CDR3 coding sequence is TGTGCTAGTGGCAGGCCTGGGGCCAACGTCCTGACTTTC. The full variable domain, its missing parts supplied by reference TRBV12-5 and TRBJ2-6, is DARVTQTPRHKVTEMGQEVTMRCQPILGHNTVFWYRQTMMQGLELLAYFRNRAPLDDSGMPKDRFSAEMPDATLATLKIQPSEPRDSAVYFCASGRPGANVLTFGAGSRLTVL.

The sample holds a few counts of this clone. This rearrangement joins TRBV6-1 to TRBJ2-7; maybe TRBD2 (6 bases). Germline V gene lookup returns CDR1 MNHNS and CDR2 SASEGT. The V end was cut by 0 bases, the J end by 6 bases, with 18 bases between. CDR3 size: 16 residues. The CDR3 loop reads CASSEAPSGVGAEQYF. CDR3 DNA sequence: TGTGCCAGCAGTGAAGCGCCCTCGGGGGTAGGGGCCGAGCAGTACTTC.

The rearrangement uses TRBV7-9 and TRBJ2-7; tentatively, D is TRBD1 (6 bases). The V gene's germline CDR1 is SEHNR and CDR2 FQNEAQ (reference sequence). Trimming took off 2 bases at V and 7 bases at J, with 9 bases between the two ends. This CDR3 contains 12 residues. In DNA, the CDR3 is TGTGCCAGCAGCTTACAGGGGAAGGAGCAGTACTTC. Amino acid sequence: CASSLQGKEQYF.

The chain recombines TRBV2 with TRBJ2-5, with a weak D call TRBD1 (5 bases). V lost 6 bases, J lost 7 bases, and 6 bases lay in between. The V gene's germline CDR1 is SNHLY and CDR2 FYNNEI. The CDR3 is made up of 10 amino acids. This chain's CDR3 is CASSQGTQYF. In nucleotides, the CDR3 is TGTGCCAGCAGCCAGGGGACCCAGTACTTC.

This chain's CDR3 is CASSKKQGLEFVQPQHF. The CDR3 coding sequence is TGTGCCAGTAGTAAAAAACAGGGATTAGAATTTGTTCAGCCCCAGCATTTT. V gene TRBV19 combines with J gene TRBJ1-5, with D tentatively TRBD1 (6 bases). The CDR3 loop spans 17 amino acids. V lost 4 bases and J lost 6, with 22 bases in between. Germline V CDR1 and CDR2: LNHDA, SQIVND (reference sequence).

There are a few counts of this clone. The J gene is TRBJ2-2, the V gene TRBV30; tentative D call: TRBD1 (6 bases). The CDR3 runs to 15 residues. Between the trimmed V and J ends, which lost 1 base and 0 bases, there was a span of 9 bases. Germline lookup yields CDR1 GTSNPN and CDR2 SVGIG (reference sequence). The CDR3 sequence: CAWSDGTTNTGELFF. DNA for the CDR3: TGTGCCTGGAGTGACGGGACAACGAACACCGGGGAGCTGTTTTTT.

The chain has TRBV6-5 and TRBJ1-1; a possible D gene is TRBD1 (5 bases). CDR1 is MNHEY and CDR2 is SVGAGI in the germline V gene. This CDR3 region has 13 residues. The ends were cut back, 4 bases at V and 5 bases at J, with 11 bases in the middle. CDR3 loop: CASSLQGLTEAFF. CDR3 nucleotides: TGTGCCAGCAGTTTGCAGGGTCTGACTGAAGCTTTCTTT.

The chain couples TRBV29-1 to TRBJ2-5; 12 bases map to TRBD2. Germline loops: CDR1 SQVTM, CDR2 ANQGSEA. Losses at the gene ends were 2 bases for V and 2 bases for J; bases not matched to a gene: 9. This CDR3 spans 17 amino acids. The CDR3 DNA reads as TGCAGCGTTGAAAGCTTACTAGCGGGGGGTCTGCAAGAGACCCAGTACTTC. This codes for CSVESLLAGGLQETQYF.

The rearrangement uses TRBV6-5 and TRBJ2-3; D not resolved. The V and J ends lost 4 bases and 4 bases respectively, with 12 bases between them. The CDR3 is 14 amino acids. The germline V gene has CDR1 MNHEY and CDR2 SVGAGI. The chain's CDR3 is CASSLNSLADTQYF. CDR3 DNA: TGTGCCAGCAGTTTGAACTCATTAGCAGATACGCAGTATTTT.

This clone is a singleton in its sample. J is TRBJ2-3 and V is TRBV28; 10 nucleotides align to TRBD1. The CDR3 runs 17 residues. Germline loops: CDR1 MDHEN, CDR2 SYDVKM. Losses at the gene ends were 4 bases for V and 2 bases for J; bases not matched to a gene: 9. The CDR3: CASSYLPGQGSTDTQYF. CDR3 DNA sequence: TGTGCCAGCAGTTACCTCCCGGGACAGGGGTCCACAGATACGCAGTATTTT.

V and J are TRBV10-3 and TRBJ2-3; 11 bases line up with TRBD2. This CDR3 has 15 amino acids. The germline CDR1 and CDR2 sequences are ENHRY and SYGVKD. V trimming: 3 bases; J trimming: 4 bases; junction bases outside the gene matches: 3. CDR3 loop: CAISELAGGSDTQYF. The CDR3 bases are TGTGCCATCAGTGAATTAGCGGGGGGGTCAGATACGCAGTATTTT.

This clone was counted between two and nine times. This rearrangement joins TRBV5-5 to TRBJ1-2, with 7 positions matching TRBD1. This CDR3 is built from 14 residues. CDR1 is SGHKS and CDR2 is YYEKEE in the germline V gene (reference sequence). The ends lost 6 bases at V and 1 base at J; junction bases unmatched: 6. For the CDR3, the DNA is TGTGCCAGCAAATCCGGGACAGTTAACTATGGCTACACCTTC. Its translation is CASKSGTVNYGYTF.

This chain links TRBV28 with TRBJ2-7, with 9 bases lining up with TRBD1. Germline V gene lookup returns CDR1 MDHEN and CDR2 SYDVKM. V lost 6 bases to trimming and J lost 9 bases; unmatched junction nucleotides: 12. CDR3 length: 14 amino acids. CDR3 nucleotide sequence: TGTGCCAGCAGCTCGCTTCGACAGGGGGGCCTGCAGTACTTC. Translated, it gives CASSSLRQGGLQYF.

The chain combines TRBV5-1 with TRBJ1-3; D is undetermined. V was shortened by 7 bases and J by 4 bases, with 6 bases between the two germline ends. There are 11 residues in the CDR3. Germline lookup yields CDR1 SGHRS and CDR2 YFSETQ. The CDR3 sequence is CASSGGNTIYF. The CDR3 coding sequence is TGCGCCAGCTCCGGGGGAAACACCATATATTTT.

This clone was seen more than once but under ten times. The CDR3 reads CASSQTGIWQPQHF. The CDR3 DNA follows: TGTGCCAGCAGCCAGACAGGGATTTGGCAGCCCCAGCATTTT. The chain joins TRBV6-5 to TRBJ1-5, with 7 bases lining up with TRBD1. Trimming took 6 bases from V and 7 from J; bases not matched to a gene: 9. This CDR3 contains 14 residues. Germline CDR1 MNHEY, CDR2 SVGAGI.

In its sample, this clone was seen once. The CDR3 DNA reads as TGCGCCAGCAGCTCCAGGGTGGGGGAGACCCAGTACTTC. Translated: CASSSRVGETQYF. The V gene is TRBV5-1, the J gene TRBJ2-5; the D gene is possibly TRBD1 (5 bases). Germline CDR1 is SGHRS and CDR2 is YFSETQ. CDR3 length: 13 residues. Deletions cut 3 bases from V and 5 bases from J, with 11 bases between.

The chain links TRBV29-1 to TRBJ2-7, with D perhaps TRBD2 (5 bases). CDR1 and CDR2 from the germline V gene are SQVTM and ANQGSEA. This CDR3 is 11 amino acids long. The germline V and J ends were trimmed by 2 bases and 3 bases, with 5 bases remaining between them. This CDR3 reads CSVERGYEQYF. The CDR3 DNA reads TGCAGCGTTGAACGGGGCTACGAGCAGTACTTC.

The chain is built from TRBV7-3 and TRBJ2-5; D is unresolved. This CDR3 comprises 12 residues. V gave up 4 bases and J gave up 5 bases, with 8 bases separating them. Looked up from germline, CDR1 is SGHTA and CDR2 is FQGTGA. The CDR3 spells CASSSYGETQYF. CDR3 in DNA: TGTGCCAGCAGCTCCTACGGGGAGACCCAGTACTTC.

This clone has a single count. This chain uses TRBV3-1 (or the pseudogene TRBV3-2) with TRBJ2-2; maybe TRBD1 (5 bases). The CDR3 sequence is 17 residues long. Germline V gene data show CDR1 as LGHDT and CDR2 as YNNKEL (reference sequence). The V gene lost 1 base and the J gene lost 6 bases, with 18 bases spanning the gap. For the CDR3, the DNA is TGTGCCAGCAGCCAAGGTGGGGCTATGAACACTGCCGGGGAGCTGTTTTTT. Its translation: CASSQGGAMNTAGELFF.

The CDR3: CASSDPRSAEQYF. The CDR3 DNA reads as TGCGCCAGCAGTGACCCTAGAAGCGCCGAGCAGTACTTC. The chain has TRBV10-1 and TRBJ2-7; no clear D gene. The V gene's germline CDR1 is WNHNN and CDR2 SYGVQD (reference sequence). Trimming left V 3 bases short and J 6 bases short, with 12 bases between. The CDR3 loop spans 13 amino acids.

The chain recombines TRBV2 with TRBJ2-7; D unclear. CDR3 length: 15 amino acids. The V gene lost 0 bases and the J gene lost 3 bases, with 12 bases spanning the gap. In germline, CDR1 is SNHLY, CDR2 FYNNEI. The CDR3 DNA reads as TGTGCCAGCAGTGAAGCCCTCGCCCCCTACTACGAGCAGTACTTC. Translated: CASSEALAPYYEQYF.

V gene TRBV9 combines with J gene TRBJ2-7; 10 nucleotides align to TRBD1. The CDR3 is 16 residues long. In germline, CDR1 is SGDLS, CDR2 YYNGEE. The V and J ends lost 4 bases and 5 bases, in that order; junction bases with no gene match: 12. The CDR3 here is CASSPRAGTGANEQYF. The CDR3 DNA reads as TGTGCCAGCAGCCCAAGAGCCGGGACAGGGGCCAACGAGCAGTACTTC.

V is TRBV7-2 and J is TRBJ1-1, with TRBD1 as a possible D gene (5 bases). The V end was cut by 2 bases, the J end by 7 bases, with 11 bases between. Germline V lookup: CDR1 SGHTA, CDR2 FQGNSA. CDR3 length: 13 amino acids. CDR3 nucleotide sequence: TGTGCCAGCAGCTTACGTCTGACAGATGAAGCTTTCTTT. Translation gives CASSLRLTDEAFF.

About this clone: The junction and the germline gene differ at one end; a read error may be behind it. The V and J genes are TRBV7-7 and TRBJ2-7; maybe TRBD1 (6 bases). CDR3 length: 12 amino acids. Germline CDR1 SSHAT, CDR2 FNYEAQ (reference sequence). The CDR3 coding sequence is TGTGCTAGCAGCTTAGAAGGGGGCGAGCAGTACTTC. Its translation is CASSLEGGEQYF.

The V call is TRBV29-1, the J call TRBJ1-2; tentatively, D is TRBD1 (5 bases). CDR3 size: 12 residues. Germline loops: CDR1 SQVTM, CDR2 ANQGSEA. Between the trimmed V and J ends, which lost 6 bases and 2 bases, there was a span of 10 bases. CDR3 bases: TGCAGCGTACCGACAGAAAACTATGGCTACACCTTC. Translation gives CSVPTENYGYTF.